One sample yielded the 17 T cell receptor beta chains listed below, sequenced in a study of blood T cells in healthy people across ages. A sample-barcoded 5' primer and a J-beta primer mix were used in a second PCR of roughly 7 to 12 cycles. Each CDR3 protein is one row after TCRdb ran MiXCR on the 5' RACE reads. The table lists about 780,000 distinct CDR3 sequences, more than 35% of them singletons. Sequencing was performed on blood. The receptors originated from a man at least 80 years old in good health.

The CDR3 coding sequence is TGTGCCAGCAGTGGGGGACCCTTAGCCAAAAACATTCAGTACTTC. The encoded protein is CASSGGPLAKNIQYF. The chain carries TRBV2 and TRBJ2-4; D may be TRBD1 or TRBD2 (5 bases each). V lost 4 bases, J lost 0 bases, and 10 bases lay in between. The CDR3 is 15 residues long. Looked up from germline, CDR1 is SNHLY and CDR2 is FYNNEI. The whole variable domain, remainder taken from reference TRBV2 and TRBJ2-4, is EPEVTQTPSHQVTQMGQEVILRCVPISNHLYFYWYRQILGQKVEFLVSFYNNEISEKSEIFDDQFSVERPDGSNFTLKIRSTKLEDSAMYFCASSGGPLAKNIQYFGAGTRLSVL.

The J gene is TRBJ1-6, the V gene TRBV28, with D possibly TRBD1 on 6 matching bases. Trimming took off 2 bases at V and 9 bases at J, with 17 bases between the two ends. Germline CDR1 is MDHEN and CDR2 is SYDVKM. CDR3 length equals 16 residues. The CDR3 DNA sequence: TGTGCCAGCAGTTTAGAAACAGGGTTGAAGGGTTCACCCCTCCACTTT. This gives the protein CASSLETGLKGSPLHF.

The chain joins TRBV29-1 to TRBJ2-1; D may match TRBD1 or TRBD2 (5 bases each). The V and J ends lost 7 bases and 0 bases respectively, with 25 bases between them. Germline CDR1 reads SQVTM; CDR2 reads ANQGSEA. The CDR3 extends over 18 amino acids. The CDR3 sequence: CSAGADVRAERSYNEQFF. CDR3 nucleotides: TGCAGCGCCGGGGCAGATGTCCGAGCGGAACGCTCCTACAATGAGCAGTTCTTC.

This clonotype was detected a few times. This rearrangement joins TRBV10-1 to TRBJ2-7; the D gene is possibly TRBD2 (6 bases). CDR1 WNHNN and CDR2 SYGVQD come from the germline V gene (reference sequence). The CDR3 is made up of 22 amino acids. The V end was cut by 10 bases, the J end by 2 bases, with 42 bases between. CDR3 nucleotides: TGCGCCACCGAAACCCCTCACACAGGTAGGGGTAGCGGAAACTCCCCTACCTACGAGCAGTACTTC. The encoded protein is CATETPHTGRGSGNSPTYEQYF.

DNA for the CDR3: TGTGCCAGCACCCCTCCGTCGGCGGGACTAGCCCCCTACGAGCAGTACTTC. Amino acids: CASTPPSAGLAPYEQYF. The gene calls are TRBV28 and TRBJ2-7; 9 bases agree with TRBD2. Germline V gene lookup returns CDR1 MDHEN and CDR2 SYDVKM. The V gene end was trimmed by 7 bases and the J gene end by 2 bases; junction bases not matched to a gene: 15. The CDR3 consists of 17 residues.

V and J are TRBV30 and TRBJ1-5; TRBD1 aligns across 7 bases. The germline CDR1 and CDR2 sequences are GTSNPN and SVGIG (reference sequence). With 2 bases clipped from V and 0 bases from J, the junction kept 13 bases outside the gene matches. The CDR3 has 18 residues. This CDR3 reads CAWSKPGQTTYSNQPQHF. The CDR3 DNA is TGTGCCTGGAGTAAACCGGGACAGACAACTTATAGCAATCAGCCCCAGCATTTT.

The chain combines TRBV7-2 with TRBJ2-1; 7 positions match TRBD2. The CDR3 is 15 amino acids. Germline V gene data show CDR1 as SGHTA and CDR2 as FQGNSA. The ends lost 0 bases at V and 9 bases at J; junction bases unmatched: 8. The CDR3 loop is CASSLAGGPRGEQFF. CDR3 DNA sequence: TGTGCCAGCAGCTTAGCGGGAGGGCCTAGGGGTGAGCAGTTCTTC.

The chain recombines TRBV12-3 or TRBV12-4 with TRBJ2-7; D remains unclear. V gave up 3 bases and J gave up 3 bases, with 9 bases separating them. The CDR3 runs to 13 residues. The CDR3 sequence: CASSLLTRYEQYF. The CDR3 DNA sequence: TGTGCCAGCAGTTTGTTGACCCGCTACGAGCAGTACTTC.

The chain recombines TRBV7-2 with TRBJ1-5, with D perhaps matching TRBD1 (5 bases). Germline values: CDR1 SGHTA, CDR2 FQGNSA. The CDR3 has 14 amino acids. V was pared by 7 bases and J by 7 bases, with 17 bases between. The CDR3 coding sequence is TGTGCCAGCACGAAGCAGGGAATGGACCAGCCCCAGCATTTT. This codes for CASTKQGMDQPQHF.

There are a few counts of this clonotype. This sequence may be a read error, since a much larger clone differs from it by one base. The J gene is TRBJ2-1, the V gene TRBV7-3, with 11 bases that match TRBD2. The CDR3 totals 13 residues. J gave up 12 bases and V 5 bases, and 6 bases lay outside the gene matches. Germline V CDR1 and CDR2: SGHTA, FQGTGA. The CDR3 DNA reads as TGTGCCAGCAGCGCCCAGGGGACTAGCGGGCAGTTCTTC. Translated, it gives CASSAQGTSGQFF. Using reference TRBV7-3 and TRBJ2-1 for the parts outside the CDR3, the full variable domain is GAGVSQTPSNKVTEKGKYVELRCDPISGHTALYWYRQSLGQGPEFLIYFQGTGAADDSGLPNDRFFAVRPEGSVSTLKIQRTERGDSAVYLCASSAQGTSGQFFGPGTRLTVL.

This clonotype has more than one count but fewer than ten. V and J are TRBV20-1 and TRBJ1-1; 9 bases are a match to TRBD1. Germline V lookup: CDR1 DFQATT, CDR2 SNEGSKA (reference sequence). Trimming took 1 base from V and 3 from J; bases not matched to a gene: 3. CDR3 size: 14 residues. CDR3 loop: CSARGDREDTEAFF. In DNA form, the CDR3 reads TGCAGTGCTAGAGGGGACAGGGAGGACACTGAAGCTTTCTTT.

The chain recombines TRBV25-1 with TRBJ1-1, with D hard to call. The CDR3 extends over 13 amino acids. The germline CDR1 and CDR2 sequences are MGHDK and SYGVNS. The V gene lost 8 bases and the J gene lost 1 base, with 11 bases spanning the gap. The CDR3, as DNA: TGTGCCAGCCCAGGTATCCCGAACACTGAAGCTTTCTTT. Amino acid sequence: CASPGIPNTEAFF. Full variable domain (rest looked up from reference TRBV25-1 and TRBJ1-1): EADIYQTPRYLVIGTGKKITLECSQTMGHDKMYWYQQDPGMELHLIHYSYGVNSTEKGDLSSESTVSRIRTEHFPLTLESARPSHTSQYLCASPGIPNTEAFFGQGTRLTVV.

This clonotype showed up just a few times. This sequence joins TRBV19 and TRBJ1-2; 10 bases match TRBD1. In germline, CDR1 is LNHDA, CDR2 SQIVND (reference sequence). Trimming at V came to 7 bases and at J to 8 bases, leaving 19 bases not matched to a gene. CDR3 length: 17 amino acids. CDR3 sequence: CASIPPGQGTRRGGYTF. The CDR3 DNA reads as TGTGCCAGTATCCCACCGGGACAGGGGACGCGTCGGGGAGGCTACACCTTC.

This clonotype was counted only a few times. This chain connects TRBV7-2 to TRBJ2-5, with 13 bases aligning to TRBD2. Germline V CDR1 and CDR2: SGHTA, FQGNSA. The CDR3 length is 17 residues. The junction had 7 bases not matched to a gene; V was cut back by 2 bases and J by 4 bases. This CDR3 is CASSLTSGRALGETQYF. CDR3 bases: TGTGCCAGCAGCTTAACTAGCGGGAGGGCCTTAGGAGAGACCCAGTACTTC.

The chain uses TRBV9 and TRBJ2-7; D is ambiguous. Germline values: CDR1 SGDLS, CDR2 YYNGEE. The CDR3 totals 14 residues. Trimming cost V 0 bases and J 3 bases, with 10 bases left between them. CDR3 region: CASSVGVSLYEQYF. CDR3 DNA: TGTGCCAGCAGCGTAGGTGTCAGCCTCTACGAGCAGTACTTC.

In this sample, this clonotype turned up a few times. The V call is TRBV20-1, the J call TRBJ1-2, with a possible D match to TRBD1 (5 bases). Trimming pared 6 bases from V and 2 bases from J, leaving 16 bases between. Germline CDR1 DFQATT, CDR2 SNEGSKA (reference sequence). The CDR3 has 14 residues. The CDR3 DNA reads TGCAGTGCCGAGGAGGGACCCGGGAACTATGGCTACACCTTC. It yields the protein CSAEEGPGNYGYTF.

This clonotype has a count of ten or more. The chain uses TRBV20-1 and TRBJ2-1; 12 bases line up with TRBD2. Germline V lookup: CDR1 DFQATT, CDR2 SNEGSKA (reference sequence). This CDR3 spans 17 amino acids. The ends lost 0 bases at V and 4 bases at J; junction bases unmatched: 7. The CDR3 reads CSARDGTGLAGYNEQFF. The CDR3 DNA reads TGCAGTGCTAGAGATGGGACGGGACTAGCGGGTTACAATGAGCAGTTCTTC.